This entry features one TCR beta chain sequence. The data were obtained in a study of control samples from healthy donors and cancer patients. Method: immunoSEQ multiplex PCR; TCRdb's copy keeps in-frame clones and lacks some. Among about 55,000 clones listed, 95% were seen once. The TCR comes from a man aged 30-40 years in good health. The sequenced material came from blood.

The CDR3 here is CASTPFGRRTYGYTF. The CDR3, as DNA: TGTGCCAGCACCCCTTTCGGGCGCCGTACTTATGGCTACACCTTC. This chain uses TRBV28 with TRBJ1-2; D is ambiguous. Between the trimmed V and J ends, which lost 7 bases and 5 bases, there was a span of 20 bases. Germline lookup yields CDR1 MDHEN and CDR2 SYDVKM. The CDR3 spans 15 residues.